The present entry profiles one T cell receptor (beta chain) with its context. The data originate from a study of T cell responses to AZD1222 COVID-19 vaccine. Investigators merged groups given second doses at roughly 4 or roughly 12 weeks. CDR3 length: 15 residues. Germline CDR1 and CDR2: SGHAT and FQNNGV. V was trimmed by 6 bases and J by 4 bases, leaving 16 bases between them. The data were produced by immunoSEQ multiplex PCR, yet TCRdb's version contains in-frame clones alone and is incomplete. The data hold about 150,000 clones, with 90% to 95% observed a single time. The specimen was peripheral blood, collected 28 days after the second AZD1222 dose. The chain couples TRBV11-2 to TRBJ2-1; D is perhaps TRBD1 (6 bases). This sequence was found in an adult who received the AZD1222 COVID-19 vaccine. The CDR3 region is CASSFGQNPYNEQFF. The CDR3 region has the DNA TGTGCCAGCAGTTTCGGACAGAACCCTTACAATGAGCAGTTCTTC.